Listed below are T cell receptor beta chains from one sample, sequenced in a study of blood T cell repertoires in COVID-19. Assay: immunoSEQ multiplex PCR; the TCRdb copy retains only in-frame clones and omits some. The sample consists of 310,000 or so clones, approximately 88% of them appearing once. The material sequenced was PBMCs or T cells enriched from blood (not recorded which). The receptors derive from a woman aged 40 to 50 who had recovered from COVID-19. Each CDR3 is given without its conserved first and last residue. Fields, in order: J gene, V gene, CDR3 protein.

j_call: TRBJ2-5
v_call: TRBV19
cdr3_aa: ASRETAPNQETQY

j_call: TRBJ2-3
v_call: TRBV5-1
cdr3_aa: ASSLLAGVSTDTQY

j_call: TRBJ2-7
v_call: TRBV5-1
cdr3_aa: ASSLDYYEQY

j_call: TRBJ2-1
v_call: TRBV28
cdr3_aa: ASSWREEQF

j_call: TRBJ2-3
v_call: TRBV19
cdr3_aa: ASSRSVLSTDTQY

j_call: TRBJ2-1
v_call: TRBV28
cdr3_aa: ASRRPGLAHNEQF

j_call: TRBJ2-2
v_call: TRBV7-2
cdr3_aa: ASSLGQVSGGELF

j_call: TRBJ1-2
v_call: TRBV19
cdr3_aa: ASSIDGFRGNYGYT

j_call: TRBJ1-1
v_call: TRBV14
cdr3_aa: ASSSGTGWTEAF

j_call: TRBJ1-6
v_call: TRBV2
cdr3_aa: ASRSQASSYNSPLH

j_call: TRBJ1-1
v_call: TRBV7-9
cdr3_aa: ASSLDRGGTEAF

j_call: TRBJ2-7
v_call: TRBV3-1/TRBV3-2
cdr3_aa: ASSLGGLPYEQY

j_call: TRBJ2-7
v_call: TRBV27
cdr3_aa: ASNTSGLSYEQY

j_call: TRBJ2-1
v_call: TRBV18
cdr3_aa: ASSLGLAGDNEQF

j_call: TRBJ2-1
v_call: TRBV2
cdr3_aa: ASIIGLAGYNEQF

j_call: TRBJ1-6
v_call: TRBV15
cdr3_aa: ATSRDPHGGSNSPLH

j_call: TRBJ1-5
v_call: TRBV12-3/TRBV12-4
cdr3_aa: ASSLARHQPQH

j_call: TRBJ2-7
v_call: TRBV28
cdr3_aa: ASSSGGAGRSYEQY

j_call: TRBJ2-7
v_call: TRBV3-1/TRBV3-2
cdr3_aa: ASSQAGTGGYEQY

j_call: TRBJ2-2
v_call: TRBV28
cdr3_aa: ASSPSRGDTGELF

j_call: TRBJ1-6
v_call: TRBV27
cdr3_aa: ATSTGTSPLH

j_call: TRBJ1-1
v_call: TRBV18
cdr3_aa: ASSPRDSTEAF

j_call: TRBJ1-1
v_call: TRBV27
cdr3_aa: ATKFRQINTEAF

j_call: TRBJ2-3
v_call: TRBV2
cdr3_aa: ASSEISNSGSQY

j_call: TRBJ1-2
v_call: TRBV6-5
cdr3_aa: ASSYRRGGYT

j_call: TRBJ2-2
v_call: TRBV30
cdr3_aa: AWSEEAGGGELF

j_call: TRBJ2-7
v_call: TRBV15
cdr3_aa: ATSPSLAASGRAGYEQY

j_call: TRBJ1-2
v_call: TRBV7-2
cdr3_aa: ASSTGQENYGYT

j_call: TRBJ2-5
v_call: TRBV5-1
cdr3_aa: ASSLEWTSGKETQY

j_call: TRBJ1-1
v_call: TRBV5-1
cdr3_aa: ASSLDPGGSEAF